This record covers a single T cell receptor (beta chain). This entry comes from a study of T cell repertoires in cytomegalovirus infection. As for the study in general: Indicated by public TCR beta signatures were CMV infection and matching HLA type.

TCRdb called the reads again in MiXCR, with one record for every CDR3 protein. The table has about 740,000 distinct CDR3 sequences, 35% to 45% seen once. V lost 6 bases and J lost 3; bases outside the gene matches: 10. The CDR3 has 16 amino acids. CDR1 and CDR2 from the germline V gene are MNHNS and SASEGT. The sequence was obtained from a human donor in good health (CMV status not recorded). Some clones in this sample may be carry-over from other donors' samples. Material: PBMCs. The chain carries TRBV6-1 and TRBJ2-2; 7 bases are shared with TRBD1. For the CDR3, the DNA is TGTGCCAGCAGGGCGGATGGGACAGTGGACACCGGGGAGCTGTTTTTT. Its translation: CASRADGTVDTGELFF.